A single sample gave rise to the 5 T cell receptor beta chains below, sequenced in a study. In TCRdb, the reads were re-called with MiXCR into one record per CDR3 protein. The table includes roughly 7,100 distinct CDR3 sequences, about 30% detected once. The sequencing input was blood. All receptors come from a human donor.

The chain carries TRBV29-1 and TRBJ1-5; TRBD1 might be the D (6 bases). V lost 8 bases and J 11 bases, leaving 22 bases between the germline ends. The CDR3 loop spans 13 amino acids. CDR1 is SQVTM and CDR2 is ANQGSEA in the germline V gene. DNA for the CDR3: TGCAGCTTAACGGGCAGGGGCGGAGGGACCCAGCATTTT. Amino acid sequence: CSLTGRGGGTQHF.

This clonotype is labeled as medium-sized. The chain has TRBV18 and TRBJ1-1; weak D call: TRBD1 (5 bases). V was trimmed by 2 bases and J by 6 bases, leaving 10 bases between them. CDR3 length: 13 residues. CDR1 and CDR2 (germline): KGHSH, LQKENI. The CDR3 DNA sequence: TGTGCCAGCTCACCAGGGGGTAACTCTGAAGCTTTCTTT. The encoded protein is CASSPGGNSEAFF. The variable domain in full, completed from reference TRBV18 and TRBJ1-1, reads NAGVMQNPRHLVRRRGQEARLRCSPMKGHSHVYWYRQLPEEGLKFMVYLQKENIIDESGMPKERFSAEFPKEGPSILRIQQVVRGDSAAYFCASSPGGNSEAFFGQGTRLTVV.

This clonotype has ten or more counts. This chain links TRBV20-1 with TRBJ2-7; tentatively, D is TRBD2 (7 bases). This CDR3 comprises 12 residues. Per germline, CDR1 DFQATT and CDR2 SNEGSKA (reference sequence). Between the trimmed V and J ends, which lost 6 bases and 6 bases, there was a span of 15 bases. The CDR3 nucleotides are TGCAGTGCAAGGGGGGAGGGTTTCGAGCAGTACTTC. Translating gives CSARGEGFEQYF.

This clonotype is labeled as medium-sized. The chain recombines TRBV18 with TRBJ2-7; D not certain. In germline, CDR1 is KGHSH, CDR2 LQKENI. This CDR3 contains 13 residues. Between the trimmed V and J ends, which lost 4 bases and 3 bases, there was a span of 10 bases. CDR3 protein: CASSLDPYYEQYF. The DNA for the CDR3 is TGTGCCAGCTCACTTGATCCCTACTACGAGCAGTACTTC.

This clonotype is labeled medium-sized. The J gene is TRBJ2-7, the V gene TRBV29-1; tentative D call: TRBD1 (6 bases). Germline V lookup: CDR1 SQVTM, CDR2 ANQGSEA. Trimming pared 7 bases from V and 5 bases from J, leaving 9 bases between. The CDR3 contains 10 residues. The CDR3 loop is CSARGDEQYF. For the CDR3, the DNA is TGCAGCGCCAGGGGCGACGAGCAGTACTTC.